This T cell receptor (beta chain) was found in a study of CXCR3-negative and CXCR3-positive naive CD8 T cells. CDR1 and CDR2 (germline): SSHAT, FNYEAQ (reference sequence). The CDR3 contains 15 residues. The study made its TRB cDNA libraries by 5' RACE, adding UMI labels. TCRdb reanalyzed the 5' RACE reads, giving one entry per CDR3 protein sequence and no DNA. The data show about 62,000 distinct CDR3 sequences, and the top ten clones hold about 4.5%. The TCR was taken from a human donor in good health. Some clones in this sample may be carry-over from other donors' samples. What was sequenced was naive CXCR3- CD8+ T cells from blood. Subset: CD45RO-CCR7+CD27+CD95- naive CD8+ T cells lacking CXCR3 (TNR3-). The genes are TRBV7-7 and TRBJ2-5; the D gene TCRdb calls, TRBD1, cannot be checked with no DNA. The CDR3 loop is CASSSVRGEAETQYF.